This TCR beta chain appears in the sequencing data of a study of shared clonotypes between healthy human individuals. In the naive CD8 group, cells lacked CD45RO and were positively selected for CCR7, so terminally differentiated effector memory CD45RA+ cells were left out. Study observations and caveats: Genetic and exposure-history diversity was limited by the small donor number. Between several donors, naive CD4 clonotypes were shared at a level of approximately 5%.

The CDR3 sequence is 15 residues long. The V gene lost 2 bases and the J gene lost 2 bases, with 7 bases spanning the gap. Germline values: CDR1 MDHEN, CDR2 SYDVKM. Deep-level assay runs were performed. How the authors handled the data: Owing to the provision of junction-only sequences devoid of quality scores by immunoSEQ, filtering differed. TCRdb's table, derived via immunoSEQ multiplex PCR, lists solely in-frame clones and lacks some. The V and J calls and clone size are taken from that table; D and trimming were inferred from the DNA. Of 550,000 to 750,000 clones in the sample, 92% were seen once. With regard to this clone: The antigen is undetermined.

The source is a man aged 25 to 40 in good health. This chain connects TRBV28 to TRBJ2-6, with D unresolved. Sequencing was performed on naive CD8+ T cells sorted from blood. The CDR3 loop reads CASSLGYPGANVLTF. The CDR3 DNA reads as TGTGCCAGCAGTTTAGGGTATCCTGGGGCCAACGTCCTGACTTTC.